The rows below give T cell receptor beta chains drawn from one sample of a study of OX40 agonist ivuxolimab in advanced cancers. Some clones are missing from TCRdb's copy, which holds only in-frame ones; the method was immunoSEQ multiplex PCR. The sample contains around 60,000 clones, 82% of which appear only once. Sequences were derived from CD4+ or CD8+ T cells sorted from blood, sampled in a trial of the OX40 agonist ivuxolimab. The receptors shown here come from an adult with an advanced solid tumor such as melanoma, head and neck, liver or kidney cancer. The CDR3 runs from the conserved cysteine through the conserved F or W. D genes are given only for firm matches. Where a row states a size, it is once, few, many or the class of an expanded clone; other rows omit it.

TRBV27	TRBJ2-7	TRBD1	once	CASSYGQGTYEQYF	TGTGCCAGCAGTTACGGACAGGGGACCTACGAGCAGTACTTC
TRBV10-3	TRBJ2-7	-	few	CAIRAGSYEQYF	TGTGCCATCAGAGCCGGGTCCTACGAGCAGTACTTC
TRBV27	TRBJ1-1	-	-	CASSFRGETEAFF	TGTGCCAGCAGTTTCCGAGGGGAGACTGAAGCTTTCTTT
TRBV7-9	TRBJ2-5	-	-	CASSLGAEQETQYF	TGTGCCAGCAGCTTAGGAGCGGAACAAGAGACCCAGTACTTC
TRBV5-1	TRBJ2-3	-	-	CASSLNAAASDTQYF	TGCGCCAGCAGCTTGAATGCCGCGGCTTCAGATACGCAGTATTTT
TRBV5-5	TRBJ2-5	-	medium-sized	CASSLAVGGAGQETQYF	TGTGCCAGCAGCTTGGCGGTGGGGGGCGCTGGGCAAGAGACCCAGTACTTC
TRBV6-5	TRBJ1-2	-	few	CASSYSFQGQGYTF	TGTGCCAGCAGTTACAGCTTCCAGGGGCAAGGCTACACCTTC
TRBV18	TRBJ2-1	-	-	CVSSPQQGVNEQFF	TGTGTCAGCTCACCACAACAGGGAGTCAATGAGCAGTTCTTC
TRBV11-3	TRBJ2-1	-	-	CASSYPLLSSYNEQFF	TGTGCCAGCAGCTACCCCCTATTGAGCTCCTACAATGAGCAGTTCTTC
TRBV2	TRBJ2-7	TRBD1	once	CASRRGTGLDYEQYF	TGTGCCAGCAGGAGAGGGACAGGGTTAGACTACGAGCAGTACTTC
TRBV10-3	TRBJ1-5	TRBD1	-	CAISTDRGNSNQPQHF	TGTGCCATCAGTACCGACAGGGGAAATAGCAATCAGCCCCAGCATTTT
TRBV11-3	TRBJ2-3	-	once	CASSLVSSTDTQYF	TGTGCCAGCAGCTTAGTTAGTAGCACAGATACGCAGTATTTT
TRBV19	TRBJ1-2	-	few	CASSQTVIYGYTF	TGTGCCAGTAGTCAAACCGTAATCTATGGCTACACCTTC
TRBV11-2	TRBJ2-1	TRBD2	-	CASSLLRGRSYNEQFF	TGTGCCAGCAGCTTATTGCGGGGGAGGTCCTACAATGAGCAGTTCTTC
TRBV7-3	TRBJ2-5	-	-	CASSLNRANQETQYF	TGTGCCAGCAGCTTAAATAGGGCGAACCAAGAGACCCAGTACTTC
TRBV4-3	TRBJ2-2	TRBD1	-	CASSLRDRGRGGELFF	TGCGCCAGCAGCCTCCGGGACAGGGGGCGCGGCGGGGAGCTGTTTTTT
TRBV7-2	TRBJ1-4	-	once	CASSLGGPNEKLFF	TGTGCCAGCAGCTTAGGAGGCCCTAATGAAAAACTGTTTTTT
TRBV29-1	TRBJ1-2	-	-	CSVGPGNDGYTF	TGCAGCGTTGGTCCGGGGAACGATGGCTACACCTTC
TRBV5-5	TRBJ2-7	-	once	CASSLRGTSSYEQYF	TGTGCCAGCAGCTTAAGGGGGACTTCATCCTACGAGCAGTACTTC
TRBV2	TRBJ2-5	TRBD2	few	CAGKTSGSGETQYF	TGTGCCGGAAAGACTAGCGGGAGCGGGGAGACCCAGTACTTC
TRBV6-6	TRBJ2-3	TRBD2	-	CASNSGGRTDTQYF	TGTGCCAGCAACAGCGGGGGCCGCACAGATACGCAGTATTTT
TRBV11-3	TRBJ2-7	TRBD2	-	CASSFSSSGPYEQYF	TGTGCCAGCAGTTTTTCCTCTAGCGGTCCCTACGAGCAGTACTTC
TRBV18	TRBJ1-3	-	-	CASSPGRHSGNTIYF	TGTGCCAGCTCACCAGGGAGACACTCTGGAAACACCATATATTTT
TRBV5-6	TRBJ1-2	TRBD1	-	CASSLAGQGIGYTF	TGTGCCAGCAGCTTAGCGGGACAGGGGATTGGCTACACCTTC
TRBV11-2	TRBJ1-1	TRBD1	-	CASSSRGLPEAFF	TGTGCCAGCAGCTCGAGGGGGCTCCCTGAAGCTTTCTTT
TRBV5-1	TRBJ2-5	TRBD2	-	CASSLGGLAGGETQYF	TGCGCCAGCAGCTTGGGAGGACTAGCGGGAGGAGAGACCCAGTACTTC
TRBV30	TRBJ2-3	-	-	CAWSSDEWIRTDTQYF	TGTGCCTGGAGTTCCGATGAGTGGATACGCACAGATACGCAGTATTTT